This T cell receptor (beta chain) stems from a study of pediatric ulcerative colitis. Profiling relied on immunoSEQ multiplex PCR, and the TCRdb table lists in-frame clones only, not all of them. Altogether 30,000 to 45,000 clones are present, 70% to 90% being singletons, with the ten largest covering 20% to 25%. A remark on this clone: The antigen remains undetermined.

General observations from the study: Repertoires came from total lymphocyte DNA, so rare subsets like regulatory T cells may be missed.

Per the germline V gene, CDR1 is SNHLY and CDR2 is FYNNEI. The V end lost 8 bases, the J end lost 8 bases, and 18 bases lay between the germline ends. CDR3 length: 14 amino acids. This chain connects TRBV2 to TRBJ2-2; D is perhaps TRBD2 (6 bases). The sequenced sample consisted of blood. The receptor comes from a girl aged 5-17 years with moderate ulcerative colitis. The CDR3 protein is CASSRAPGEGELFF. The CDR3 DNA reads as TGTGCCAGCTCCCGGGCTCCGGGGGAGGGGGAGCTGTTTTTT.